Here is one TCR beta chain with its context. Its specificity is not known. The CDR3 contains 12 residues. V was trimmed by 4 bases and J by 4 bases, leaving 6 bases between them. Germline CDR1 is SGHNT and CDR2 is YENEEA. This sample is part of a study of a mutant IDH1 vaccine in newly diagnosed glioma. Study-level background: Scheduled for weeks 1, 3, 5, 7, 11, 15, 19 and 23, eight vaccinations were given to patients. Vaccination followed radiotherapy alone by 4-6 weeks, or accompanied temozolomide cycles.

Generated by immunoSEQ multiplex PCR, the TCRdb table keeps only in-frame clones and is missing some. The sample yields almost 85,000 clones, 70% to 90% seen once. Time point reported: week 23, last vaccination. The content of each vaccine dose was 300 ug of mutant IDH1 20-mer peptide, and topical imiquimod accompanied it. New IDH1-mutant, ATRX-lost WHO grade 3 or 4 astrocytomas occurred in donors. Whole-study results and caveats: Most patients, approximately 93%, showed vaccine-induced immune responses.

This receptor was identified in a man aged 25-45 years with glioma. Some clones in this sample may be carry-over from other donors' samples. The V gene is TRBV11-3, the J gene TRBJ2-3; D gene uncertain. The material sequenced was PBMCs, taken from a glioma patient whose treatment included an IDH1 peptide vaccine. CDR3 protein: CASSSAPDTQYF. CDR3 DNA: TGTGCCAGCAGCTCTGCCCCAGATACGCAGTATTTT.